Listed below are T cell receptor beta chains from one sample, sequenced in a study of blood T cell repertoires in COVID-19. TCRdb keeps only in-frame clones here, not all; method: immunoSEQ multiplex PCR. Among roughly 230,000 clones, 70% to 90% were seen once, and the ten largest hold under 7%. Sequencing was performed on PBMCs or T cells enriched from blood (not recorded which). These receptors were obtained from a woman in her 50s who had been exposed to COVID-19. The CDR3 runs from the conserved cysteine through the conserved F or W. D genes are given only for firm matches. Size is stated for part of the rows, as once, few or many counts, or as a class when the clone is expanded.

cdr3_nt: TGTGCCACCAGCAGCACCGGGAACACTGAAGCTTTCTTT; cdr3_aa: CATSSTGNTEAFF; v_call: TRBV15; d_call: -; j_call: TRBJ1-1; clone_size: -
cdr3_nt: TGTGCCAGCAGGCGGACTACCGGGCAGCCCCAGCATTTT; cdr3_aa: CASRRTTGQPQHF; v_call: TRBV12-3/TRBV12-4; d_call: -; j_call: TRBJ1-5; clone_size: -
cdr3_nt: TGTGCCAGCAGTGTCATAGCGGACTCTAACTATGGCTACACCTTC; cdr3_aa: CASSVIADSNYGYTF; v_call: TRBV2; d_call: -; j_call: TRBJ1-2; clone_size: once
cdr3_nt: TGTGCCACAGCTTTCATTCAAACGACAGGGAACACTGAAGCTTTCTTT; cdr3_aa: CATAFIQTTGNTEAFF; v_call: TRBV7-9; d_call: -; j_call: TRBJ1-1; clone_size: -
cdr3_nt: TGTGCCAGCAGTGAAAGAGTGCTACGTCCCCCGAGGAATGGCTACACCTTC; cdr3_aa: CASSERVLRPPRNGYTF; v_call: TRBV6-1; d_call: -; j_call: TRBJ1-2; clone_size: -
cdr3_nt: TGTGCCAGCAGTACTCTCTACGAGCAGTACTTC; cdr3_aa: CASSTLYEQYF; v_call: TRBV2; d_call: -; j_call: TRBJ2-7; clone_size: -
cdr3_nt: TGTGCCAGCTCACCCCAGGGAGGTAATTCACCCCTCCACTTT; cdr3_aa: CASSPQGGNSPLHF; v_call: TRBV18; d_call: -; j_call: TRBJ1-6; clone_size: -
cdr3_nt: TGCAGCGGTCTACAGGGGGCGAATGGCTACACCTTC; cdr3_aa: CSGLQGANGYTF; v_call: TRBV29-1; d_call: TRBD1; j_call: TRBJ1-2; clone_size: -
cdr3_nt: TGTGCCAGCAAACAGACTAGGGGAAGCACCGGGGAGCTGTTTTTT; cdr3_aa: CASKQTRGSTGELFF; v_call: TRBV6-4; d_call: -; j_call: TRBJ2-2; clone_size: few
cdr3_nt: TGTGCCAGCAGCCAATGGCTCGGGGAGCAGTTCTTC; cdr3_aa: CASSQWLGEQFF; v_call: TRBV3-1/TRBV3-2; d_call: -; j_call: TRBJ2-1; clone_size: few
cdr3_nt: TGTGCCTGGAGTCTAAGGGGCCAGGGAGAGCAGTACTTC; cdr3_aa: CAWSLRGQGEQYF; v_call: TRBV30; d_call: -; j_call: TRBJ2-7; clone_size: -
cdr3_nt: TGTGCGCATTCTCCGGGGGGACAACTTGGGGCCCTCCACTTT; cdr3_aa: CAHSPGGQLGALHF; v_call: TRBV28; d_call: -; j_call: TRBJ1-6; clone_size: -
cdr3_nt: TGTGCCAGTCGGACAGGGGGCGCTAACTATGGCTACACCTTC; cdr3_aa: CASRTGGANYGYTF; v_call: TRBV19; d_call: TRBD1; j_call: TRBJ1-2; clone_size: -
cdr3_nt: TGTGCCAGCAGCCAAGAGGCTGCGACTGCGCCTATTGAAGCTTTCTTT; cdr3_aa: CASSQEAATAPIEAFF; v_call: TRBV4-2; d_call: -; j_call: TRBJ1-1; clone_size: -
cdr3_nt: TGTGCCAGCAGTACACTAAACAGGGATGGCTACACCTTC; cdr3_aa: CASSTLNRDGYTF; v_call: TRBV25-1; d_call: -; j_call: TRBJ1-2; clone_size: -
cdr3_nt: TGTGCCAGCAGCTCTGGGCTAGCGGGACAAGAGACCCAGTACTTC; cdr3_aa: CASSSGLAGQETQYF; v_call: TRBV5-4; d_call: TRBD2; j_call: TRBJ2-5; clone_size: -
cdr3_nt: TGTGCCAGTAGTCCAGTCTTGGGGGCGGATCAGCCCCAGCATTTT; cdr3_aa: CASSPVLGADQPQHF; v_call: TRBV19; d_call: -; j_call: TRBJ1-5; clone_size: -
cdr3_nt: TGTGCCAGCACCCCTCACATTGGGGGCCCCAGGGATGGCTACACCTTC; cdr3_aa: CASTPHIGGPRDGYTF; v_call: TRBV6-2/TRBV6-3; d_call: -; j_call: TRBJ1-2; clone_size: -
cdr3_nt: TGTGCCAGCAGTGGGAGGGTTGGTGAAGCTTTCTTT; cdr3_aa: CASSGRVGEAFF; v_call: TRBV25-1; d_call: -; j_call: TRBJ1-1; clone_size: -
cdr3_nt: TGTGCCAGCAGTAGCGGACAGGGACAGAATTCACCCCTCCACTTT; cdr3_aa: CASSSGQGQNSPLHF; v_call: TRBV6-5; d_call: TRBD1; j_call: TRBJ1-6; clone_size: -
cdr3_nt: TGTGCCAGCAGCCTCCGGTATTACACTGAAGCTTTCTTT; cdr3_aa: CASSLRYYTEAFF; v_call: TRBV6-2/TRBV6-3; d_call: -; j_call: TRBJ1-1; clone_size: -
cdr3_nt: TGCGCCAGCAGCTTGGCACAGACGGCGGGCTCTGGAAACACCATATATTTT; cdr3_aa: CASSLAQTAGSGNTIYF; v_call: TRBV5-1; d_call: -; j_call: TRBJ1-3; clone_size: -
cdr3_nt: TGTGCCAGCAGCGTAGGAACGGTGAACACTGAAGCTTTCTTT; cdr3_aa: CASSVGTVNTEAFF; v_call: TRBV9; d_call: -; j_call: TRBJ1-1; clone_size: -
cdr3_nt: TGTGCCAGCAGCTTAGGCCGGACTACGAGGGAATCCTACAATGAGCAGTTCTTC; cdr3_aa: CASSLGRTTRESYNEQFF; v_call: TRBV7-9; d_call: -; j_call: TRBJ2-1; clone_size: -
cdr3_nt: TGCGCCAGCAGTAGACGGAGGGAGACCCAGTACTTC; cdr3_aa: CASSRRRETQYF; v_call: TRBV23-1; d_call: -; j_call: TRBJ2-5; clone_size: -
cdr3_nt: TGCGCCAGCAGCCAAGAAGCCAGGGGGGAGACCCAGTACTTC; cdr3_aa: CASSQEARGETQYF; v_call: TRBV4-3; d_call: TRBD1; j_call: TRBJ2-5; clone_size: -
cdr3_nt: TGTGCCAGCAGTTCAGCGGCTTCTGGAAACACCATATATTTT; cdr3_aa: CASSSAASGNTIYF; v_call: TRBV28; d_call: -; j_call: TRBJ1-3; clone_size: -
cdr3_nt: TGTGCCAGTAGTACAGGGGTAAGAGGCTACACCTTC; cdr3_aa: CASSTGVRGYTF; v_call: TRBV19; d_call: -; j_call: TRBJ1-2; clone_size: -
cdr3_nt: TGTGCCAGCAGCCAGGGGGACAGGGGCCGAGAGACCCAGTACTTC; cdr3_aa: CASSQGDRGRETQYF; v_call: TRBV3-1/TRBV3-2; d_call: TRBD1; j_call: TRBJ2-5; clone_size: -
cdr3_nt: TGTGCCAGCAGCTTGCAGGGTCGCTGGAACACTGAAGCTTTCTTT; cdr3_aa: CASSLQGRWNTEAFF; v_call: TRBV5-4; d_call: -; j_call: TRBJ1-1; clone_size: -
cdr3_nt: TGTGCCAGCGGCGGGTCTGGTTCCAACAGGGTTTGGCAGCCCCAGCATTTT; cdr3_aa: CASGGSGSNRVWQPQHF; v_call: TRBV3-1/TRBV3-2; d_call: -; j_call: TRBJ1-5; clone_size: -
cdr3_nt: TGTGCCAGCAGCTTACCCGGGACAGGGGAGATAACCGGGGAGCTGTTTTTT; cdr3_aa: CASSLPGTGEITGELFF; v_call: TRBV5-6; d_call: TRBD1; j_call: TRBJ2-2; clone_size: -
cdr3_nt: TGTGCCAGTATTGCAGGGAGGTACACTGAAGCTTTCTTT; cdr3_aa: CASIAGRYTEAFF; v_call: TRBV19; d_call: -; j_call: TRBJ1-1; clone_size: -
cdr3_nt: TGTGCCAGCAGCTCAACGGGGGATTACACCGGGGAGCTGTTTTTT; cdr3_aa: CASSSTGDYTGELFF; v_call: TRBV6-5; d_call: -; j_call: TRBJ2-2; clone_size: -
cdr3_nt: TGTGCCAGTAGTTCTTCAGGACAGGGGGATGAAAAACTGTTTTTT; cdr3_aa: CASSSSGQGDEKLFF; v_call: TRBV19; d_call: TRBD1; j_call: TRBJ1-4; clone_size: -
cdr3_nt: TGCGCCAGCAGTGATCTCTCCGACAGTTTAAATCAGCCCCAGCATTTT; cdr3_aa: CASSDLSDSLNQPQHF; v_call: TRBV10-2; d_call: -; j_call: TRBJ1-5; clone_size: -
cdr3_nt: TGTGCCAGCAGCCCGACAGGGTGGACGCAGTATTTT; cdr3_aa: CASSPTGWTQYF; v_call: TRBV7-9; d_call: TRBD1; j_call: TRBJ2-3; clone_size: -
cdr3_nt: TGTGCCAGCAGCCAACAGGTTGGACTTTATAATTCACCCCTCCACTTT; cdr3_aa: CASSQQVGLYNSPLHF; v_call: TRBV14; d_call: -; j_call: TRBJ1-6; clone_size: -
cdr3_nt: TGTGCCAGCTCACCCGCGGGGGAGACCCAGTACTTC; cdr3_aa: CASSPAGETQYF; v_call: TRBV18; d_call: -; j_call: TRBJ2-5; clone_size: few
cdr3_nt: TGTGCCAGCAAGTCCCCCGGCGGTTTTAATTCACCCCTCCACTTT; cdr3_aa: CASKSPGGFNSPLHF; v_call: TRBV28; d_call: -; j_call: TRBJ1-6; clone_size: few
cdr3_nt: TGTGCCAGCAGTTTAACTCGGGGATGGGATGGCTACACCTTC; cdr3_aa: CASSLTRGWDGYTF; v_call: TRBV6-5; d_call: -; j_call: TRBJ1-2; clone_size: -
cdr3_nt: TGTGCCAGCAGTTACACGGGAATGGGAGATACGCAGTATTTT; cdr3_aa: CASSYTGMGDTQYF; v_call: TRBV6-2/TRBV6-3; d_call: -; j_call: TRBJ2-3; clone_size: -
cdr3_nt: TGCAGCGCCGAGCAGGGGGCAGCTTTCTTT; cdr3_aa: CSAEQGAAFF; v_call: TRBV29-1; d_call: TRBD1; j_call: TRBJ1-1; clone_size: -
cdr3_nt: TGTGCTAGTGGTTTTCAGTACGAGCAGTACTTC; cdr3_aa: CASGFQYEQYF; v_call: TRBV12-5; d_call: -; j_call: TRBJ2-7; clone_size: -
cdr3_nt: TGCAGCGTAGCCACAGGGGCAGATACGCAGTATTTT; cdr3_aa: CSVATGADTQYF; v_call: TRBV29-1; d_call: TRBD1; j_call: TRBJ2-3; clone_size: -
cdr3_nt: TGTGCCATCAGTGAAATAAGGGGAGGCACTGAAGCTTTCTTT; cdr3_aa: CAISEIRGGTEAFF; v_call: TRBV10-3; d_call: -; j_call: TRBJ1-1; clone_size: -
cdr3_nt: TGTGCCAGCAGCCTCCTTACCGGATCTCGAGGTTTCTTT; cdr3_aa: CASSLLTGSRGFF; v_call: TRBV7-9; d_call: -; j_call: TRBJ1-1; clone_size: -
cdr3_nt: TGTGCCAGCAGCCCCTCAGGGGGACGGGAGACCCAGTACTTC; cdr3_aa: CASSPSGGRETQYF; v_call: TRBV7-2; d_call: TRBD1; j_call: TRBJ2-5; clone_size: -
cdr3_nt: TGTGCCAGCAGTTCCAATAGCAATCAGCCCCAGCATTTT; cdr3_aa: CASSSNSNQPQHF; v_call: TRBV27; d_call: -; j_call: TRBJ1-5; clone_size: -
cdr3_nt: TGTGCCAGCAGGGCCGTAAATGAGCAGTTCTTC; cdr3_aa: CASRAVNEQFF; v_call: TRBV13; d_call: -; j_call: TRBJ2-1; clone_size: -
cdr3_nt: TGTGCCACCACGGGGGGGGCGACTGAAGCTTTCTTT; cdr3_aa: CATTGGATEAFF; v_call: TRBV28; d_call: -; j_call: TRBJ1-1; clone_size: -
cdr3_nt: TGTGCCAGCAGCTATAGTAGGGAGAGCGGGAGCTCCTACAATGAGCAGTTCTTC; cdr3_aa: CASSYSRESGSSYNEQFF; v_call: TRBV9; d_call: TRBD2; j_call: TRBJ2-1; clone_size: -
cdr3_nt: TGCGCCAGCAGCCAACGACAGTCCTCCTACGAGCAGTACTTC; cdr3_aa: CASSQRQSSYEQYF; v_call: TRBV4-1; d_call: -; j_call: TRBJ2-7; clone_size: -
cdr3_nt: TGTGCCAGCAGCGCGGACAGGGCGGGAACTGAAGCTTTCTTT; cdr3_aa: CASSADRAGTEAFF; v_call: TRBV11-2; d_call: TRBD1; j_call: TRBJ1-1; clone_size: -
cdr3_nt: TGCGCCAGCAGCTTGGTTGGGCAGGGACAAGAGACCCAGTACTTC; cdr3_aa: CASSLVGQGQETQYF; v_call: TRBV5-1; d_call: -; j_call: TRBJ2-5; clone_size: -
cdr3_nt: TGTGCCTGGAAGGGGGACAGACTAATAGCCACTGAAGCTTTCTTT; cdr3_aa: CAWKGDRLIATEAFF; v_call: TRBV30; d_call: TRBD1; j_call: TRBJ1-1; clone_size: -